One sample yielded the 30 T cell receptor beta chains listed below, sequenced in a study of T-cell reconstitution after alpha-beta-depleted transplantation in children. For TCRbeta, the library was prepared with unique molecular identifiers. From the PCR reads, TCRdb called clonotypes with MiXCR, one entry per CDR3 protein. The sample comprises 400,000 to 550,000 distinct CDR3 sequences, roughly a tenth of which are singletons, and roughly 2.1% rests with the top ten. The material was PBMCs, obtained before TCRalphabeta/CD19-depleted stem cell transplant. All receptors derive from a child under 10 years old with inherited bone marrow failure, due to receive a stem cell transplant.

The chain employs TRBV12-3 or TRBV12-4 and TRBJ2-1; D might be TRBD2 (5 bases). Trimming pared 8 bases from V and 5 bases from J, leaving 19 bases between. This CDR3 has 15 amino acids. CDR3 sequence (DNA): TGTGCCAGCGAGCCTCCGGGGTGGAACCACAATGAGCAGTTCTTC. Amino acids: CASEPPGWNHNEQFF.

This clonotype was seen repeatedly, ten times or more. The chain uses TRBV6-4 and TRBJ2-1, with TRBD2 matching 10 bases. The CDR3 sequence is 16 residues long. The V and J ends lost 5 bases and 10 bases, in that order; junction bases with no gene match: 14. CDR1 MRHNA and CDR2 SNTAGT come from the germline V gene. Written as DNA, the CDR3 is TGTGCCAGCAGTCGGGAGTATCTAGCGGGAGTCTGGGAGCAGTTCTTC. The encoded protein is CASSREYLAGVWEQFF.

This clonotype was observed at least ten times. The J gene is TRBJ2-2, the V gene TRBV7-2, with 11 positions matching TRBD2. Germline V CDR1 and CDR2: SGHTA, FQGNSA. The CDR3 totals 15 residues. J lost 5 bases, V lost 5 bases, and 4 bases had no gene match. CDR3 sequence: CASSPPSGRTGELFF. Written as DNA, the CDR3 is TGTGCCAGCAGCCCCCCTAGCGGGAGGACCGGGGAGCTGTTTTTT.

V gene TRBV7-7 combines with J gene TRBJ2-5; D gene uncertain. The CDR3 covers 15 residues. Germline V gives CDR1 SSHAT, CDR2 FNYEAQ (reference sequence). Trimming removed 0 bases at V and 5 bases at J, with 13 bases between. In DNA, the CDR3 is TGTGCCAGCAGCTTAGCTTGGCGGAATGAGGAGACCCAGTACTTC. It encodes CASSLAWRNEETQYF.

This clonotype was observed a few times. J is TRBJ2-3 and V is TRBV28, with D possibly being TRBD2 (7 bases). The ends were cut back, 3 bases at V and 6 bases at J, with 16 bases in the middle. The germline V gene encodes CDR1 MDHEN and CDR2 SYDVKM. The CDR3 length is 15 residues. The CDR3 reads CASSFRRGGMDTQYF. CDR3 bases: TGTGCCAGCAGTTTTAGGCGCGGGGGCATGGATACGCAGTATTTT. Full variable domain (outside the CDR3, taken from reference TRBV28 and TRBJ2-3): DVKVTQSSRYLVKRTGEKVFLECVQDMDHENMFWYRQDPGLGLRLIYFSYDVKMKEKGDIPEGYSVSREKKERFSLILESASTNQTSMYLCASSFRRGGMDTQYFGPGTRLTVL.

V usage is TRBV11-2 and J usage is TRBJ1-2, with D perhaps TRBD1 (5 bases). Germline CDR1 is SGHAT and CDR2 is FQNNGV. V was pared by 6 bases and J by 8 bases, with 22 bases between. This CDR3 region has 15 residues. CDR3 in DNA: TGTGCCAGCAGTACCGGGCAGGGTAGGCCGTGGGGCTACACCTTC. Protein: CASSTGQGRPWGYTF.

This clonotype has more than one count but fewer than ten. The rearrangement joins TRBV18 to TRBJ1-5, with unresolved D. CDR3 length equals 15 residues. The V end was cut by 0 bases, the J end by 3 bases, with 9 bases between. From germline, CDR1 is KGHSH and CDR2 LQKENI. The CDR3 loop is CASSPPGSHNQPQHF. The CDR3 DNA reads TGTGCCAGCTCACCACCGGGGAGCCACAATCAGCCCCAGCATTTT.

This clonotype appeared many times. The rearrangement links TRBV5-1 to TRBJ2-7, with TRBD2 identical over 8 bases. V gave up 2 bases and J gave up 10 bases; unmatched junction bases: 14. There are 15 residues in the CDR3. The germline V gene encodes CDR1 SGHRS and CDR2 YFSETQ. This CDR3 is CASSLSGAGGPPQYF. The CDR3 region has the DNA TGCGCCAGCAGCTTATCAGGGGCGGGAGGACCGCCCCAGTACTTC. The variable domain in full, completed from reference TRBV5-1 and TRBJ2-7, reads KAGVTQTPRYLIKTRGQQVTLSCSPISGHRSVSWYQQTPGQGLQFLFEYFSETQRNKGNFPGRFSGRQFSNSRSEMNVSTLELGDSALYLCASSLSGAGGPPQYFGPGTRLTVT.

This chain joins TRBV19 and TRBJ1-5; D uncertain. Germline V lookup: CDR1 LNHDA, CDR2 SQIVND (reference sequence). The CDR3 sequence is 14 residues long. V lost 3 bases and J lost 3, with 9 bases in between. CDR3 in DNA: TGTGCCAGTAGTATTAGCCCGTACAATCAGCCCCAGCATTTT. This translates into CASSISPYNQPQHF.

Ten or more counts support this clonotype. V is TRBV7-8 and J is TRBJ2-4; perhaps D is TRBD1 or TRBD2 (5 bases each). The germline V and J ends were trimmed by 5 bases and 13 bases, with 15 bases remaining between them. The CDR3 runs 12 residues. Looked up from germline, CDR1 is SGHVS and CDR2 is FQNEAQ. CDR3 in amino acids: CASSTRDGGQYF. In nucleotides, the CDR3 is TGTGCCAGCAGCACCCGGGACGGCGGACAGTACTTC.

V and J are TRBV6-2 or TRBV6-3 and TRBJ2-1; weak D call: TRBD2 (5 bases). This CDR3 spans 15 amino acids. Trimming left V 5 bases short and J 4 bases short, with 15 bases between. The germline CDR1 and CDR2 sequences are MNHEY and SVGEGT. The CDR3 DNA reads TGTGCCAGCAGTAAGGTGACTAACATTTACAATGAGCAGTTCTTC. Translating gives CASSKVTNIYNEQFF.

This clonotype showed up many times. The chain recombines TRBV5-1 with TRBJ2-7; TRBD2 matches 14 bases. Looked up from germline, CDR1 is SGHRS and CDR2 is YFSETQ. Unmatched junction bases numbered 2, after V lost 4 bases and J lost 5 bases. The CDR3 spans 14 residues. The CDR3 loop reads CASSKGLAGDEQYF. The CDR3, as DNA: TGCGCCAGCAGCAAGGGACTAGCGGGAGACGAGCAGTACTTC.

This clonotype has a count of ten or more. The V call is TRBV5-1, the J call TRBJ2-3; D might be TRBD1 or TRBD2, each matching 5 bases. Germline V gives CDR1 SGHRS, CDR2 YFSETQ. This CDR3 is built from 16 residues. V was pared by 2 bases and J by 5 bases, with 18 bases between. CDR3 DNA: TGCGCCAGCAGCTTCCCCCCTCGGGGCGGTGGAGATACGCAGTATTTT. This translates into CASSFPPRGGGDTQYF.

Remarks on this clonotype: A much larger clone differs from this one at a single base, so this may be a read error. The CDR3 carries no conserved terminal phenylalanine or tryptophan, so it likely arises from a read error. V is TRBV12-3 or TRBV12-4 and J is TRBJ2-7; 11 positions match TRBD2. CDR3 length: 13 amino acids. CDR3 sequence (DNA): TGTTCAAGCGGGACTAGCGGCACCTACGAGCAGTACTAC. This translates into CSSGTSGTYEQYY.

This clonotype came up many times. V is TRBV7-8 and J is TRBJ2-7; the match to TRBD2 covers 10 bases. Germline-derived CDR1 and CDR2 are SGHVS and FQNEAQ. With 7 bases clipped from V and 5 bases from J, the junction kept 11 bases outside the gene matches. The CDR3 is 15 amino acids. The CDR3 DNA reads as TGTGCCAGCACCTACTCCCTAGCGGGAGCCAACGAGCAGTACTTC. It codes for CASTYSLAGANEQYF.

The J gene is TRBJ1-1, the V gene TRBV29-1, with unresolved D. The CDR3 runs 20 residues. Trimming cost V 0 bases and J 1 base, with 27 bases left between them. The germline CDR1 and CDR2 sequences are SQVTM and ANQGSEA. The CDR3 nucleotides are TGCAGCGTTGAAGATCGATACACCTCCGGTCCTCGCTTACAGAACACTGAAGCTTTCTTT. Amino acid sequence: CSVEDRYTSGPRLQNTEAFF.

Many counts were recorded for this clonotype. This chain links TRBV20-1 with TRBJ2-1; D is undetermined. There are 12 residues in the CDR3. Trimming removed 0 bases at V and 5 bases at J, with 5 bases between. CDR1 is DFQATT, CDR2 SNEGSKA, per germline (reference sequence). In DNA, the CDR3 is TGCAGTGCTAGAGAGTGGGACAATGAGCAGTTCTTC. Protein: CSAREWDNEQFF.

Ten or more counts support this clonotype. This chain uses TRBV21-1 with TRBJ1-2. TRBV21-1 is tagged as a pseudogene. This CDR3 has 16 amino acids. The CDR3 protein is CASSKGTAAITMGYTF. The CDR3 DNA reads as TGTGCCAGCAGCAAAGGTACAGCCGCTATCACTATGGGCTACACCTTC.

This clonotype has ten or more counts. The V call is TRBV7-6, the J call TRBJ1-2; 9 bases align to TRBD1. Per germline, CDR1 SGHVS and CDR2 FNYEAQ. The V gene end was trimmed by 5 bases and the J gene end by 4 bases; junction bases not matched to a gene: 8. The CDR3 totals 15 residues. The CDR3 region is CASSPTGGSGYGYTF. As DNA, the CDR3 is TGTGCCAGCAGCCCAACAGGGGGCTCGGGCTATGGCTACACCTTC.

This clonotype occurred many times. The chain couples TRBV7-9 to TRBJ2-7; 10 bases are a match to TRBD2. Germline V gene lookup returns CDR1 SEHNR and CDR2 FQNEAQ (reference sequence). V trimming: 5 bases; J trimming: 2 bases; junction bases outside the gene matches: 6. The CDR3 totals 15 residues. CDR3 bases: TGTGCCAGCAGCGCAGGGACTAGCGTTACCTACGAGCAGTACTTC. It codes for CASSAGTSVTYEQYF.

This clonotype occurred many times. The chain has TRBV28 and TRBJ2-7, with 12 bases identical to TRBD2. The CDR3 consists of 16 residues. Trimming took 3 bases from V and 2 from J; bases not matched to a gene: 5. Germline loops: CDR1 MDHEN, CDR2 SYDVKM. The CDR3 DNA sequence: TGTGCCAGCAGTTTGTACGGACTAGCGGGAACCTACGAGCAGTACTTC. It codes for CASSLYGLAGTYEQYF.

This clonotype was counted many times. The chain carries TRBV27 and TRBJ2-3, with D hard to call. CDR3 length: 11 residues. Germline V gene sequence: CDR1 MNHEY, CDR2 SMNVEV (reference sequence). The V and J ends lost 5 bases and 9 bases respectively, with 9 bases between them. DNA for the CDR3: TGTGCCAGCAGTGGAGAAGAAACGCAGTATTTT. It codes for CASSGEETQYF.

Ten or more counts support this clonotype. The DNA of the CDR3 is TGTGCCAGCAGCCAAACAGACAGGAACCACATGAACACTGAAGCTTTCTTT. Translation: CASSQTDRNHMNTEAFF. The chain combines TRBV3-1 with TRBJ1-1; possible D gene TRBD1, 6 bases. V lost 2 bases and J 0 bases, leaving 16 bases between the germline ends. Germline V gene sequence: CDR1 LGHDT, CDR2 YNNKEL (reference sequence). There are 17 residues in the CDR3.

This clonotype was seen at least ten times. The chain is built from TRBV5-1 and TRBJ1-3; D is ambiguous. CDR3 length equals 15 residues. Per the germline V gene, CDR1 is SGHRS and CDR2 is YFSETQ. Trimming removed 4 bases at V and 0 bases at J, with 11 bases between. The CDR3 protein is CASSTGRSSGNTIYF. CDR3 DNA sequence: TGCGCCAGCAGCACTGGACGGAGCTCTGGAAACACCATATATTTT.

The genes are TRBV20-1 and TRBJ1-1, with D possibly matching TRBD1 (5 bases). The V end lost 1 base, the J end lost 5 bases, and 8 bases lay between the germline ends. This CDR3 comprises 12 residues. Germline loops: CDR1 DFQATT, CDR2 SNEGSKA (reference sequence). CDR3 in amino acids: CSARVRETEAFF. CDR3 bases: TGCAGTGCTAGAGTCAGGGAGACTGAAGCTTTCTTT.

This clonotype occurred many times. The V and J genes are TRBV19 and TRBJ2-5; D might be TRBD1 (5 bases). The CDR3 totals 15 residues. Germline V gene lookup returns CDR1 LNHDA and CDR2 SQIVND (reference sequence). Trimming took 4 bases from V and 5 from J, leaving 17 bases between them. DNA of the CDR3: TGTGCCAGTAGTACGCCCGGCAGGGCGGAGGAGACCCAGTACTTC. It specifies CASSTPGRAEETQYF.

This sequence joins TRBV12-3 or TRBV12-4 and TRBJ2-2; D assignment may be TRBD1 or TRBD2 (5 bases each). V lost 4 bases, J lost 5 bases, and 14 bases lay in between. The CDR3 is made up of 15 amino acids. The CDR3 coding sequence is TGTGCCAGCAGTTATCACGGCAGGGAGACCGGGGAGCTGTTTTTT. This gives the protein CASSYHGRETGELFF.

Only a few counts were recorded for this clonotype. V gene TRBV20-1 combines with J gene TRBJ2-7; 7 bases align to TRBD2. Trimming cost V 3 bases and J 3 bases; bases outside gene matches: 8. Germline V lookup: CDR1 DFQATT, CDR2 SNEGSKA (reference sequence). This CDR3 contains 14 residues. The CDR3 here is CSARGGSGIYEQYF. In DNA form, the CDR3 reads TGCAGTGCTAGGGGGGGGAGCGGGATCTACGAGCAGTACTTC.

This clonotype occurred many times. A read error may account for a junction end that differs from germline. The chain recombines TRBV5-1 with TRBJ2-7; 9 positions match TRBD1. CDR3 length: 14 residues. Germline values: CDR1 SGHRS, CDR2 YFSETQ. The DNA for the CDR3 is TGTGCCAGCAGTTTATTACAGGGGGCGCACGAGCAGTACTTC. Residues: CASSLLQGAHEQYF.

This clonotype was seen at least ten times. The J gene is TRBJ2-1, the V gene TRBV29-1; 10 bases are shared with TRBD2. V lost 4 bases, J lost 12 bases, and 12 bases stayed unmatched. Germline CDR1 SQVTM, CDR2 ANQGSEA. The CDR3 sequence is 14 residues long. In DNA form, the CDR3 reads TGCAGCGTTGCTACGACTAGCGGGTTACAGGGGCAGTTCTTC. Translated: CSVATTSGLQGQFF.